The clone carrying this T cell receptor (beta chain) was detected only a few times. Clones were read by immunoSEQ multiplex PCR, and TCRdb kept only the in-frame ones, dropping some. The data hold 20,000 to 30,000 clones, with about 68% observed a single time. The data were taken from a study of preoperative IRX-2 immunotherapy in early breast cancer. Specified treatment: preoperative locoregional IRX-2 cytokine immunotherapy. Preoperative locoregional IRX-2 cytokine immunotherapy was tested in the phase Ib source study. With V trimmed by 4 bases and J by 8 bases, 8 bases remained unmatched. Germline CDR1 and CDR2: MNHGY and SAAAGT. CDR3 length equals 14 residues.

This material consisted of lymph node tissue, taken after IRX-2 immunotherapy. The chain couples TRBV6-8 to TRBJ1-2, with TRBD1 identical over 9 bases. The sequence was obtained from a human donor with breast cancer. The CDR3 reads CASSSRQGVRGYTF. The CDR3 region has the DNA TGTGCCAGCAGTTCCAGACAGGGGGTAAGAGGCTACACCTTC.